The rows below give T cell receptor beta chains drawn from one sample of a study of T cells after yellow fever vaccination. TCRdb called the 5' RACE reads again in MiXCR, with one record for every CDR3 protein. The sample records a few hundred thousand distinct CDR3 sequences, about 4% being singletons. Source: PBMCs, taken 5 days after the yellow fever booster vaccination. The receptors stem from a man aged 18 to 30 who received the YFV17D yellow fever vaccine. Both conserved end residues are part of each CDR3. The listing skips clone size in some rows; elsewhere it reads once, few, many or a size class.

>TRBV7-3|TRBJ2-1|14|many
CASSRQQGYNEQFF
>TRBV15|TRBJ2-3|14|few
CATSRDRWADTQYF
>TRBV7-6|TRBJ2-2|14|NA
CASSQFGNTGELFF
>TRBV5-5|TRBJ1-5|15|few
CASSQDILSNQPQHF
>TRBV27|TRBJ1-2|13|many
CASGMKGGYGYTF
>TRBV19|TRBJ2-7|13|NA
CATQAGGALEQYF
>TRBV20-1|TRBJ2-3|13|many
CSAGTSGTDTQYF
>TRBV20-1|TRBJ1-1|14|many
CSARDLRLLAEAFF
>TRBV20-1|TRBJ1-1|15|NA
CSASPPGRLNTEAFF
>TRBV2|TRBJ2-3|15|NA
CASSPVGQGGDTQYF
>TRBV5-1|TRBJ2-3|16|NA
CASCLMSGDQTDTQYF
>TRBV20-1|TRBJ1-3|14|few
CSARWGGRGNTIYF
>TRBV5-1|TRBJ2-2|14|few
CASSLRGDDGELFF
>TRBV6-5|TRBJ2-5|16|few
CASSYLLAGGGETQYF